This entry describes one T cell receptor (beta chain). TCRdb processed the RT-PCR reads anew with MiXCR; each CDR3 protein has one entry. The table has 650,000 to 700,000 distinct CDR3 sequences, approximately 14% seen once. The data were obtained in a study of response to subunit inactivated influenza vaccine. V gave up 4 bases and J gave up 2 bases; unmatched junction bases: 5. This CDR3 has 14 residues. CDR1 is SGHAT, CDR2 FQNNGV, per germline. Sample: PBMCs from blood, taken roughly 12 days after vaccination. The chain is built from TRBV11-2 and TRBJ2-7, with 7 bases identical to TRBD2. The TCR was taken from a man aged 45-65 years who received an inactivated influenza vaccine. This chain's CDR3 is CASSWERGTYEQYF. CDR3 DNA: TGTGCCAGCAGCTGGGAGCGGGGTACCTACGAGCAGTACTTC. The complete variable domain, with remaining parts taken from reference TRBV11-2 and TRBJ2-7, reads EAGVAQSPRYKIIEKRQSVAFWCNPISGHATLYWYQQILGQGPKLLIQFQNNGVVDDSQLPKDRFSAERLKGVDSTLKIQPAKLEDSAVYLCASSWERGTYEQYFGPGTRLTVT.